The clone carrying this T cell receptor (beta chain) has only a few counts. Its antigen is undetermined. The sample has other DNA sequences that encode this CDR3 too. This sample is drawn from a study of beta chain features in type 1 diabetes. The investigators reverse transcribed all of the isolated RNA, so they sequenced expressed TCRB transcripts. Some clones are missing from TCRdb's copy, which holds only in-frame ones; the method was immunoSEQ multiplex PCR. The sample has around 600,000 clones; around 11% are singletons. Broader study findings: VDJ junctions from patients with type 1 diabetes contained fewer insertions and more deletions. Sequencing the cDNA could make cells with high TCR expression show up more than they should. When Type 1 diabetes patients were examined, their TCRB CDR3s proved moderately but significantly shorter in all four CD4+ subsets.

Via the markers CD45RO/CCR7/CD25/CD127/CD95/CD27, stem cell-like memory, regulatory, central memory and naive CD4+ cells were sorted. Sorted cells reached over 98% purity in every population. From germline, CDR1 is SGDLS and CDR2 YYNGEE. The CDR3 is 14 amino acids. V was cut by 4 bases and J by 0 bases, with 7 bases left in between. The origin of this receptor is a young man with type 1 diabetes. This chain links TRBV9 with TRBJ2-2, with D perhaps being TRBD1 or TRBD2 (5 bases each). What was sequenced was naive CD4+ T cells from blood. The CDR3 here is CASSLGPNTGELFF. The CDR3 bases are TGTGCCAGCAGCCTGGGACCGAACACCGGGGAGCTGTTTTTT.